These T cell receptor beta chains were read from a single sample in a study of blood T cell repertoires in COVID-19. Data came from immunoSEQ multiplex PCR; TCRdb stores just in-frame clones and leaves some out. The sample gives about 110,000 clones, approximately 88% of which show up once; over 2% is in the top ten. Sequencing was carried out using peripheral blood. The source is a human donor in a cohort sampled during active COVID-19. Each CDR3 is given with its conserved first and last residue. A D gene is named only where the DNA matches it firmly. Clone size is stated in some rows and not others, as once, few, many or a class when expanded.

>TRBD2|NA|TRBV5-1|TRBJ2-7
CASSLFPSGGTYEQYF
TGCGCCAGCAGCTTGTTCCCTAGCGGGGGAACCTACGAGCAGTACTTC
>NA|NA|TRBV7-2|TRBJ2-7
CASSVTSLSSYEQYF
TGTGCCAGCAGCGTGACTAGTCTGAGCTCCTACGAGCAGTACTTC
>NA|NA|TRBV2|TRBJ1-2
CASSGSPAGPYYGYTF
TGTGCCAGCAGTGGGAGTCCAGCAGGGCCGTACTATGGCTACACCTTC
>NA|NA|TRBV19|TRBJ1-5
CASSILRTDSNQPQHF
TGTGCCAGTAGTATTTTAAGGACAGATAGCAATCAGCCCCAGCATTTT
>TRBD1|NA|TRBV28|TRBJ2-3
CASSTGQDNTDTQYF
TGTGCCAGCAGTACCGGACAGGATAACACAGATACGCAGTATTTT
>TRBD1|NA|TRBV6-5|TRBJ2-3
CASSYWTGGATDTQYF
TGTGCCAGCAGTTACTGGACAGGGGGTGCGACAGATACGCAGTATTTT
>TRBD2|once|TRBV6-2/TRBV6-3|TRBJ2-1
CASSGPSGREQFF
TGTGCCAGCAGTGGACCTAGCGGGAGAGAGCAGTTCTTC
>NA|NA|TRBV28|TRBJ1-1
CASSHTPEGMNTEAFF
TGTGCCAGCAGTCATACCCCCGAGGGCATGAACACTGAAGCTTTCTTT
>NA|NA|TRBV6-5|TRBJ1-2
CASSSRGTYGYTF
TGTGCCAGCAGTTCCAGGGGAACCTATGGCTACACCTTC
>NA|NA|TRBV7-2|TRBJ1-1
CASSLRGGTDTEAFF
TGTGCCAGCAGCTTAAGGGGGGGAACGGACACTGAAGCTTTCTTT
>NA|NA|TRBV5-6|TRBJ2-2
CASSLAGNTGELFF
TGTGCCAGCAGCTTGGCCGGGAACACCGGGGAGCTGTTTTTT
>TRBD1|NA|TRBV5-4|TRBJ1-5
CASSGDRVEYQPQHF
TGTGCCAGCAGCGGGGACAGGGTCGAATATCAGCCCCAGCATTTT
>NA|NA|TRBV11-1|TRBJ2-3
CASSLGRQGTDTQYF
TGTGCCAGCAGCTTAGGGCGGCAGGGGACAGATACGCAGTATTTT
>TRBD2|NA|TRBV11-3|TRBJ2-1
CASSLDSLRERDNEQFF
TGTGCCAGCAGCTTAGACTCCCTGCGGGAGCGGGACAATGAGCAGTTCTTC
>NA|NA|TRBV29-1|TRBJ1-1
CSVGGDTNTEAFF
TGCAGCGTTGGTGGGGACACTAACACTGAAGCTTTCTTT
>TRBD1|NA|TRBV27|TRBJ2-7
CASSLRTGAYEQYF
TGTGCCAGCAGTCTCCGGACAGGGGCCTACGAGCAGTACTTC
>NA|NA|TRBV12-3/TRBV12-4|TRBJ1-1
CASRGWGNTEAFF
TGTGCCAGCCGGGGGTGGGGGAACACTGAAGCTTTCTTT
>TRBD2|NA|TRBV6-2/TRBV6-3|TRBJ2-7
CASSYSTTSGRSSYSYYEQYF
TGTGCCAGCAGTTACTCTACGACTAGCGGGAGGTCCTCGTATTCATACTACGAGCAGTACTTC
>TRBD1|NA|TRBV5-4|TRBJ1-1
CASSFRTGANTEAFF
TGTGCCAGCAGCTTCCGGACAGGGGCGAACACTGAAGCTTTCTTT
>NA|NA|TRBV6-5|TRBJ2-5
CASSYSGSLRSQYF
TGTGCCAGCAGTTACTCCGGGTCACTTCGGAGCCAGTACTTC
>TRBD2|NA|TRBV5-1|TRBJ2-1
CASSPGTSGRSSYNEQFF
TGCGCCAGCAGCCCCGGGACTAGCGGGAGGAGCTCCTACAATGAGCAGTTCTTC
>NA|NA|TRBV2|TRBJ1-3
CASSEGGASGNTIYF
TGTGCCAGCAGTGAGGGGGGGGCGTCTGGAAACACCATATATTTT
>TRBD2|NA|TRBV7-9|TRBJ2-3
CASSHEAGGGDTQYF
TGTGCCAGCAGCCATGAAGCGGGGGGAGGCGATACGCAGTATTTT
>NA|NA|TRBV19|TRBJ2-7
CASSPSDRKYYEQYF
TGTGCCAGTAGCCCCTCAGACAGAAAATACTACGAGCAGTACTTC
>TRBD1|NA|TRBV2|TRBJ2-3
CASTGDRLSTDTQYF
TGTGCCAGCACCGGGGACAGGTTGAGCACAGATACGCAGTATTTT
>TRBD1|medium-sized|TRBV12-5|TRBJ2-7
CASGQGARYEQYF
TGTGCTAGTGGGCAGGGGGCGAGATACGAGCAGTACTTC
>NA|NA|TRBV6-5|TRBJ2-7
CASSLNREYYEQYF
TGTGCCAGCAGCCTCAACAGGGAGTACTACGAGCAGTACTTC
>TRBD2|NA|TRBV3-1/TRBV3-2|TRBJ2-3
CASSPRVPTSGGPSTDTQYF
TGTGCCAGCAGCCCCCGAGTCCCGACTAGCGGGGGGCCTAGCACAGATACGCAGTATTTT
>NA|once|TRBV4-1|TRBJ2-7
CASSQGSGYEQYF
TGCGCCAGCAGCCAAGGGAGCGGCTACGAGCAGTACTTC
>NA|NA|TRBV15|TRBJ2-7
CATSRGDTSYEQYF
TGTGCCACCAGCAGGGGGGACACGTCCTACGAGCAGTACTTC
>NA|few|TRBV7-9|TRBJ1-5
CASSSPRGEYSNQPQHF
TGTGCCAGCAGCTCGCCCAGGGGCGAGTATAGCAATCAGCCCCAGCATTTT
>NA|NA|TRBV7-8|TRBJ2-6
CASSFRGSGANVLTF
TGTGCCAGCAGCTTTCGAGGGTCTGGGGCCAACGTCCTGACTTTC
>NA|NA|TRBV2|TRBJ2-3
CASRTIRTQYF
TGTGCCAGCCGGACAATTAGAACGCAGTATTTT
>TRBD2|NA|TRBV9|TRBJ2-1
CASSVATLAGRNEQFF
TGTGCCAGCAGCGTAGCTACCCTAGCGGGGCGGAATGAGCAGTTCTTC
>TRBD2|NA|TRBV5-1|TRBJ2-7
CASSLALAGAMDEQYF
TGCGCCAGCAGCTTGGCGCTAGCGGGGGCAATGGACGAGCAGTACTTC
>TRBD1|NA|TRBV5-1|TRBJ2-5
CASSLTQGAGVTQETQYF
TGCGCCAGCAGCTTGACACAGGGGGCGGGGGTAACCCAAGAGACCCAGTACTTC
>NA|few|TRBV5-4|TRBJ2-7
CASSLAGSYEQYF
TGTGCCAGCAGCTTGGCCGGCTCCTACGAGCAGTACTTC
>NA|NA|TRBV19|TRBJ2-7
CASSYPGREQYF
TGTGCCAGTAGTTACCCTGGGCGCGAGCAGTACTTC
>TRBD1|NA|TRBV18|TRBJ1-2
CASSVGQGALGYTF
TGTGCCAGCTCGGTGGGACAGGGGGCGCTTGGCTACACCTTC
>NA|few|TRBV5-5|TRBJ1-3
CASSLVPGQVTGNTIYF
TGTGCCAGCAGTTTGGTTCCGGGACAAGTTACCGGAAACACCATATATTTT
>NA|few|TRBV5-1|TRBJ1-4
CASSKRTAQNEKLFF
TGCGCCAGCAGCAAACGGACAGCTCAGAATGAAAAACTGTTTTTT
>NA|NA|TRBV2|TRBJ2-3
CASSDARRRTDTQYF
TGTGCCAGCAGTGACGCTCGGAGACGCACAGATACGCAGTATTTT
>NA|NA|TRBV5-1|TRBJ2-2
CASSFQGDGELFF
TGCGCCAGCAGCTTCCAGGGTGACGGGGAGCTGTTTTTT
>NA|NA|TRBV19|TRBJ2-4
CASQRASPSIQYF
TGTGCCAGCCAGAGGGCCTCCCCGAGCATTCAGTACTTC
>NA|NA|TRBV18|TRBJ1-2
CASSPVGNYGYTF
TGTGCCAGCTCCCCCGTCGGGAACTATGGCTACACCTTC
>NA|NA|TRBV19|TRBJ2-1
CASSFSGLTMRFF
TGTGCCAGTAGTTTCTCCGGACTAACTATGAGGTTCTTC
>NA|NA|TRBV5-1|TRBJ1-4
CASSLGTREKLFF
TGCGCCAGCAGCTTAGGGACACGAGAAAAACTGTTTTTT
>NA|NA|TRBV5-6|TRBJ2-1
CASNGGAYNEQFF
TGTGCCAGCAATGGGGGGGCTTACAATGAGCAGTTCTTC
>NA|NA|TRBV20-1|TRBJ2-2
CSASPYNTGELFF
TGCAGTGCTAGTCCCTATAACACCGGGGAGCTGTTTTTT
>NA|NA|TRBV6-5|TRBJ1-1
CASSRSGTEAFF
TGTGCCAGCAGCCGGTCAGGGACTGAAGCTTTCTTT
>NA|NA|TRBV19|TRBJ1-1
CASSMANTEAFF
TGTGCCAGTAGTATGGCCAACACTGAAGCTTTCTTT
>TRBD2|NA|TRBV19|TRBJ2-2
CATPRTSGGAATGELFF
TGTGCCACTCCTCGGACTAGCGGGGGGGCCGCCACCGGGGAGCTGTTTTTT